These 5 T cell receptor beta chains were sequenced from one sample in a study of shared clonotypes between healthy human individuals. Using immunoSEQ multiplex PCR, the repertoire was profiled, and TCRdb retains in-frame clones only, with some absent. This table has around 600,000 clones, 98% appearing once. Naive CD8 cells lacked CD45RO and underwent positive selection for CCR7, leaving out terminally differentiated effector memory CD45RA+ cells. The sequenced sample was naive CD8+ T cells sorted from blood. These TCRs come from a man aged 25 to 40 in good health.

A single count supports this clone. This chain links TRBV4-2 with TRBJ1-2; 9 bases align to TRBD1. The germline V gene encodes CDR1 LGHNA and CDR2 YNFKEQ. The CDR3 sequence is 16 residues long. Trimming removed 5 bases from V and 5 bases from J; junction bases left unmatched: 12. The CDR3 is CASSNTNRGPVYGYTF. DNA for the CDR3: TGTGCCAGCAGCAATACGAACAGGGGGCCAGTTTATGGCTACACCTTC.

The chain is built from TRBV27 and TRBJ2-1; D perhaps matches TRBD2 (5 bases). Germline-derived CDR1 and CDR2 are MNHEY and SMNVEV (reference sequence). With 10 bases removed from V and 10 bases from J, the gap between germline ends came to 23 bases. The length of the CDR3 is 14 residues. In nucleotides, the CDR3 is TGTGCCACCCGCCCGATAGCGTCACTCTTAGAGCAGTTCTTC. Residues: CATRPIASLLEQFF.

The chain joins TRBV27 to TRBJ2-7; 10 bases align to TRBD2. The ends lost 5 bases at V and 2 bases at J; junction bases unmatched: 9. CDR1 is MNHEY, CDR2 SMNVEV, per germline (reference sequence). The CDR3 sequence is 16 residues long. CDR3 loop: CASSDMTSGHPYEQYF. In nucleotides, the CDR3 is TGTGCCAGCAGTGATATGACTAGCGGGCATCCCTACGAGCAGTACTTC.

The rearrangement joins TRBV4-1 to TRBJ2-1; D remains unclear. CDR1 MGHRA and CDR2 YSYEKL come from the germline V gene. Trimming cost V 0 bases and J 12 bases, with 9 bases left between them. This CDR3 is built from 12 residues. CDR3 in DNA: TGCGCCAGCAGCCAAGAGAAACTCGTGCAGTTCTTC. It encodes CASSQEKLVQFF.

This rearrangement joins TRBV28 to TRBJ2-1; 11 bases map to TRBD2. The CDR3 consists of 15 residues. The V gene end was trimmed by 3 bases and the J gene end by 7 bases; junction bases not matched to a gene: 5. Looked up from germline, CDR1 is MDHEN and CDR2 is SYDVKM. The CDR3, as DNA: TGTGCCAGCAGTTTCGGGTTAGCGGGAGGGAATGAGCAGTTCTTC. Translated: CASSFGLAGGNEQFF.